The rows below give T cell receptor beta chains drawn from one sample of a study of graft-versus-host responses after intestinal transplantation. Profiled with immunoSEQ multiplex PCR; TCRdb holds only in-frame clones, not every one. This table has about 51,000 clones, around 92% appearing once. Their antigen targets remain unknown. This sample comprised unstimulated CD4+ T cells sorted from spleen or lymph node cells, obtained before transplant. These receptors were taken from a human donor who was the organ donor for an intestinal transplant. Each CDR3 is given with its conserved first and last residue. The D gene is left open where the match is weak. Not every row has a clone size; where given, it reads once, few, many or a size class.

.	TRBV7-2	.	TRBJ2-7	CASSFYERSYEQYF	TGTGCCAGCAGCTTTTATGAGAGGTCCTACGAGCAGTACTTC
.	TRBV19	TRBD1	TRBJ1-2	CASSIERDRNYGYTF	TGTGCCAGTAGTATAGAAAGGGACAGAAACTATGGCTACACCTTC
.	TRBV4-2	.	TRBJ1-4	CASSQGGTQNEKLFF	TGTGCCAGCAGCCAAGGCGGTACACAAAATGAAAAACTGTTTTTT
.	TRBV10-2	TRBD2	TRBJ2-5	CASRGGETQYF	TGCGCCAGCAGGGGGGGGGAGACCCAGTACTTC
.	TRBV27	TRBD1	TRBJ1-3	CASSLQGEWAGNTIYF	TGTGCCAGCAGTTTACAGGGGGAGTGGGCTGGAAACACCATATATTTT
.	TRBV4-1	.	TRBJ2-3	CASSQAAPSTDTQYF	TGCGCCAGCAGCCAAGCAGCGCCGAGCACAGATACGCAGTATTTT
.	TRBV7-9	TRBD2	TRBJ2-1	CASSLSGTSGHNEQFF	TGTGCCAGCAGCCTCTCCGGGACTAGCGGTCACAATGAGCAGTTCTTC
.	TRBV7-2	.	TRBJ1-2	CASSRETVIYGYTF	TGTGCCAGCAGCCGAGAGACAGTTATCTATGGCTACACCTTC
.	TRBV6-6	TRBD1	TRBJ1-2	CASTLTGNNYGYTF	TGTGCCAGCACCTTGACAGGGAATAACTATGGCTACACCTTC
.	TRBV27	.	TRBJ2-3	CASSLNRVSTDTQYF	TGTGCCAGCAGTTTAAACAGGGTCAGCACAGATACGCAGTATTTT
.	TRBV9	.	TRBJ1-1	CASSLTITENTEAFF	TGTGCCAGCAGCCTAACCATTACAGAGAACACTGAAGCTTTCTTT
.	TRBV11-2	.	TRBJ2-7	CASSSQSSVVSYEQYF	TGTGCCAGCAGCTCACAATCTAGCGTGGTGTCCTACGAGCAGTACTTC
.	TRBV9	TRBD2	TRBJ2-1	CASSVGLRLGRGSYNEQFF	TGTGCCAGCAGCGTAGGGCTTCGGTTGGGGCGGGGGTCCTACAATGAGCAGTTCTTC
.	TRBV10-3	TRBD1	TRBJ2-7	CAISDPGTGTYEQYF	TGTGCCATCAGTGATCCCGGGACAGGCACCTACGAGCAGTACTTC
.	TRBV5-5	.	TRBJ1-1	CASSIGGVTEAFF	TGTGCCAGCAGCATAGGGGGGGTCACTGAAGCTTTCTTT
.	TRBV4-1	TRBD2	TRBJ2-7	CASSQAGLAGDNHEQYF	TGCGCCAGCAGCCAAGCCGGACTAGCGGGAGATAACCACGAGCAGTACTTC
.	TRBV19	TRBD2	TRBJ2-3	CASSILAGVMDTQYF	TGTGCCAGTAGTATACTGGCGGGAGTCATGGATACGCAGTATTTT
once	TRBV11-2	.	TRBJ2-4	CASSLSGDIQYF	TGTGCCAGCAGCTTAAGCGGTGACATTCAGTACTTC
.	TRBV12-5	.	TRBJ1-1	CASGQETGNTEAFF	TGTGCTAGTGGCCAAGAGACAGGGAACACTGAAGCTTTCTTT